The present TCR beta chain was sequenced within a study of T cells in tuberculosis. The method was immunoSEQ multiplex PCR; TCRdb's version includes in-frame clones alone and lacks a portion of them. The sample has approximately 35,000 clones, under 98% seen once. CDR1 PRHDT and CDR2 FYEKMQ come from the germline V gene (reference sequence). The CDR3 contains 18 residues. Losses at the gene ends were 5 bases for V and 9 bases for J; bases not matched to a gene: 23. The clonotype was recovered from a donor between 10 and 35 years old with latent tuberculosis or without tuberculosis infection. The sample consisted of PBMCs. The chain combines TRBV13 with TRBJ2-5, with 8 nucleotides matching TRBD2. This CDR3 is CASSARLARASPRGSQYF. The DNA of the CDR3 is TGTGCCAGCAGCGCCCGACTAGCGCGGGCATCTCCAAGAGGGTCCCAGTACTTC.